The 30 T cell receptor beta chains below were found in one sample sequenced in a study of tumor and adjacent non-tumor tissue in lung cancer. RNA was extracted from bulk tissue without any cell sorting. A modified ARM-PCR protocol with three rounds of nested PCR amplified TCRbeta. MiXCR, applied by TCRdb to the multiplex PCR reads, yields one record per CDR3 protein. The sample contains approximately 150,000 distinct CDR3 sequences, roughly 66% of which appear only once. Material for sequencing was lung tumor tissue. The receptors come from a man aged 55-75 years with small cell lung cancer.

The gene calls are TRBV11-2 and TRBJ2-2, with 12 bases lining up with TRBD2. The J segment lost 17 bases and the V segment lost 0 bases, leaving 19 bases of the junction unmatched. This CDR3 has 18 residues. CDR1 and CDR2 (germline): SGHAT, FQNNGV. In DNA, the CDR3 is TGTGCCAGCAGCTTAGATCCACTAGCGGGAGGAGGAACCGGGTGGCTTTTTTTT. Amino acid sequence: CASSLDPLAGGGTGWLFF.

The table lists this clonotype with many counts. This chain uses TRBV29-1 with TRBJ2-7; 8 bases match TRBD1. In germline, CDR1 is SQVTM, CDR2 ANQGSEA. The CDR3 loop spans 14 amino acids. The V gene end was trimmed by 5 bases and the J gene end by 4 bases; junction bases not matched to a gene: 10. The CDR3 spells CSVSLRGLGYEQYF. CDR3 bases: TGCAGCGTTTCCCTCAGGGGGCTAGGATACGAGCAGTACTTC.

On this clonotype itself: It may be a read error: a sequence one base away is much more abundant. CDR3 coding DNA: TGCGCCAGCAGCCAGGTTAGCGGGAGCCCCATTCTGGGGCAGTACTTC. As protein: CASSQVSGSPILGQYF. This chain links TRBV4-1 with TRBJ2-7; 9 bases are a match to TRBD2. The CDR3 has 16 residues. CDR1 MGHRA and CDR2 YSYEKL come from the germline V gene. Trimming took 3 bases from V and 9 from J; bases not matched to a gene: 15.

A remark on this clonotype: A much larger clone differs from this one at a single base, so this may be a read error. The chain has TRBV20-1 and TRBJ1-1, with no clear D. The CDR3 sequence is 14 residues long. Germline CDR1 is DFQATT and CDR2 is SNEGSKA (reference sequence). Between the trimmed V and J ends, which lost 3 bases and 3 bases, there was a span of 14 bases. CDR3 region: CSASSVKTDTEAFF. The CDR3 DNA follows: TGCAGTGCTAGTAGTGTAAAAACGGACACTGAAGCTTTCTTT.

The V gene is TRBV11-3, the J gene TRBJ2-1; D is possibly TRBD1 (6 bases). Trimming took off 6 bases at V and 9 bases at J, with 18 bases between the two ends. The length of the CDR3 is 14 residues. Germline values: CDR1 SGHNT, CDR2 YENEEA. The DNA for the CDR3 is TGTGCCAGCAGTTCCCTTGAACAGGGAGTTGAGCAGTTCTTC. Amino acids: CASSSLEQGVEQFF.

This clonotype has more than one count but fewer than ten. The genes are TRBV12-3 or TRBV12-4 and TRBJ2-1, with D tentatively TRBD2 (5 bases). The V and J ends lost 6 bases and 3 bases respectively, with 15 bases between them. The CDR3 has 15 amino acids. CDR3 DNA sequence: TGTGCCAGCAGCCATACTAGTTCTTACTACAATGAGCAGTTCTTC. Its protein is CASSHTSSYYNEQFF.

Concerning this clonotype: A clone one base away is much larger, so this may be a read error. The chain links TRBV11-3 to TRBJ2-1; D assignment may be TRBD1 or TRBD2 (5 bases each). The CDR3 contains 14 residues. Germline-derived CDR1 and CDR2 are SGHNT and YENEEA. Trimming shortened V by 1 base and J by 8 bases, and 12 bases separated the two germline ends. This CDR3 is CASSLVGTVDEQFF. The CDR3 DNA is TGTGCCAGCAGCTTAGTCGGGACCGTCGATGAGCAGTTCTTC.

Worth noting for this clonotype: One end of the junction is discordant with germline, which a read error may explain. The CDR3 DNA reads as TGTACCAGCAGCTCCAGGTTAGGAGGGGCGCAGGGAGAGACCCAGTACTTC. This codes for CTSSSRLGGAQGETQYF. J is TRBJ2-5 and V is TRBV11-2, with D perhaps TRBD2 (6 bases). Germline CDR1 SGHAT, CDR2 FQNNGV. The CDR3 consists of 17 residues.

With respect to this clonotype: A much larger clone lies one base from this, so it may be a read error. The chain joins TRBV24-1 to TRBJ2-1; 10 bases line up with TRBD1. CDR3 size: 15 residues. Per the germline V gene, CDR1 is KGHDR and CDR2 is SFDVKD. DNA for the CDR3: TGTGACACCAGTGATCCCGGGACAGGGGACAATGAGCAGTTCTTC. Translation: CDTSDPGTGDNEQFF.

As for this clonotype: This may be a read error, as it is one base from a much larger clone. The chain combines TRBV11-2 with TRBJ2-4; 8 nucleotides match TRBD2. CDR1 is SGHAT, CDR2 FQNNGV, per germline. This CDR3 is built from 16 residues. As DNA, the CDR3 is TGTGCCAGCAGCTTAGCCCCAGCGGGAGTCAAAAACATTCGGTACTTC. Its protein is CASSLAPAGVKNIRYF.

On this clonotype: A much larger clone lies one base from this, so it may be a read error. This chain joins TRBV10-1 and TRBJ2-1, with D maybe TRBD2 (6 bases). Germline lookup yields CDR1 WNHNN and CDR2 SYGVQD (reference sequence). This CDR3 is 14 amino acids long. The CDR3 sequence: CTSSDTSWGDEQFF. CDR3 DNA sequence: TGCACCAGCAGTGATACTAGTTGGGGGGATGAGCAGTTCTTC.

The chain carries TRBV30 and TRBJ2-2; 7 nucleotides match TRBD2. Germline trimming cut 0 bases from V and 6 bases from J; bases unmatched to any gene: 7. This CDR3 spans 15 amino acids. Germline-derived CDR1 and CDR2 are GTSNPN and SVGIG (reference sequence). The CDR3 DNA follows: TGTGCCTGGAGTGTATTAAGTGGGGGGGCCGGGGAGCTGTTTTTT. Amino acids: CAWSVLSGGAGELFF.

This clonotype came up many times. The chain links TRBV12-3 or TRBV12-4 to TRBJ1-2, with D possibly TRBD1 on 6 matching bases. Trimming took off 3 bases at V and 4 bases at J, with 9 bases between the two ends. This CDR3 contains 13 residues. The CDR3 DNA sequence: TGTGCCAGCAGTTTCCAGGGGAGCTATGGCTACACCTTC. This translates into CASSFQGSYGYTF.

CDR3 DNA sequence: TGCAGTGGTAGCCCCTGGACTAGATTCATGGAGACCCAGTACTTC. Translating gives CSGSPWTRFMETQYF. The genes are TRBV20-1 and TRBJ2-5; 7 bases line up with TRBD2. Germline V lookup: CDR1 DFQATT, CDR2 SNEGSKA (reference sequence). The V and J ends lost 7 bases and 5 bases, in that order; junction bases with no gene match: 16. The length of the CDR3 is 15 residues.

A note on this clonotype: With a much larger clone just one base away, this may be a read error. This chain connects TRBV6-2 or TRBV6-3 to TRBJ2-2; D is possibly TRBD1 or TRBD2 (5 bases each). Between the trimmed V and J ends, which lost 11 bases and 5 bases, there was a span of 24 bases. This CDR3 spans 16 amino acids. Germline V gene sequence: CDR1 MNHEY, CDR2 SVGEGT. CDR3 DNA: TGTGCCGGCGGGTTGAGGTTGGTGGCAGGGACCGGGGAGCTGTTTTTT. Encoded protein: CAGGLRLVAGTGELFF.

The count of this clonotype is one. The CDR3 reads CSARSRGQNTEAFF. The DNA for the CDR3 is TGCAGTGCTAGGTCCAGGGGGCAGAACACTGAAGCTTTCTTT. This sequence joins TRBV20-1 and TRBJ1-1; TRBD1 agrees at 8 bases. The CDR3 runs 14 residues. Germline CDR1 is DFQATT and CDR2 is SNEGSKA (reference sequence). V gave up 3 bases and J gave up 1 base; unmatched junction bases: 4.

To note about this clonotype: A junction end diverges from the germline sequence, so it may reflect a read error. The chain carries TRBV7-9 and TRBJ2-1; possibly TRBD1 for D (6 bases). This CDR3 comprises 14 residues. Per the germline V gene, CDR1 is SEHNR and CDR2 is FQNEAQ (reference sequence). The DNA for the CDR3 is TGTGCCAGCTGCTTAAGTGGGGGCTACAGTGAGCAGTTCTTC. Translated, it gives CASCLSGGYSEQFF. Filled out from reference TRBV7-9 and TRBJ2-1, the complete variable domain reads DTGVSQNPRHKITKRGQNVTFRCDPISEHNRLYWYRQTLGQGPEFLTYFQNEAQLEKSRLLSDRFSAERPKGSFSTLEIQRTEQGDSAMYLCASCLSGGYSEQFFGPGTRLTVL.

V and J are TRBV20-1 and TRBJ2-4; D not certain. Germline assignment: CDR1 DFQATT and CDR2 SNEGSKA (reference sequence). V was clipped by 7 bases and J by 0 bases, with 10 bases between them. This CDR3 is built from 13 residues. The CDR3 region has the DNA TGCAGTGTTAGTTCCGTAGCCAAAAACATTCAGTACTTC. This codes for CSVSSVAKNIQYF.

The genes are TRBV20-1 and TRBJ2-1; D remains ambiguous. Looked up from germline, CDR1 is DFQATT and CDR2 is SNEGSKA (reference sequence). This CDR3 is 17 amino acids long. The chain's CDR3 is CNPVTQGVRRSYNEQFF. DNA for the CDR3: TGCAATCCTGTAACACAAGGCGTGAGAAGGTCCTACAATGAGCAGTTCTTC.

This clonotype appeared many times. The chain has TRBV11-3 and TRBJ2-7; TRBD2 matches at 7 bases. Trimming at V came to 5 bases and at J to 1 base, leaving 5 bases not matched to a gene. Germline-derived CDR1 and CDR2 are SGHNT and YENEEA. This CDR3 has 14 residues. The chain's CDR3 is CASSRGGGSYEQYF. DNA of the CDR3: TGTGCCAGCAGCCGTGGCGGGGGATCCTACGAGCAGTACTTC.

A note on this clonotype: This may come from a read error, since a much larger clone is one base off. This chain links TRBV5-4 with TRBJ2-3; D call uncertain. Deletions cut 1 base from V and 8 bases from J, with 8 bases between. The CDR3 is 12 residues long. Germline CDR1 reads SGHNT; CDR2 reads YYREEE (reference sequence). CDR3 DNA sequence: TGTGCCAGCAGCTTGTCCCAAACTACGCAGTATTTT. It yields the protein CASSLSQTTQYF.

This clonotype was detected a few times. V usage is TRBV5-5 and J usage is TRBJ2-7; no clear D. The CDR3 runs to 15 residues. Trimming removed 4 bases at V and 0 bases at J, with 14 bases between. Germline CDR1 is SGHKS and CDR2 is YYEKEE (reference sequence). The DNA of the CDR3 is TGTGCCAGCAGCCGCGGACGGCAAAGCTCCTACGAGCAGTACTTC. Translated, it gives CASSRGRQSSYEQYF.

This clonotype was detected only a few times. V is TRBV6-1 and J is TRBJ2-2; tentative D call: TRBD1 (6 bases). With 6 bases removed from V and 6 bases from J, the gap between germline ends came to 14 bases. Germline V CDR1 and CDR2: MNHNS, SASEGT. The CDR3 is 14 residues long. This chain's CDR3 is CASRIQGIPGELFF. CDR3 coding DNA: TGTGCCAGCAGGATACAGGGAATTCCCGGGGAGCTGTTTTTT.

Details on this clonotype: One base away lies a much larger clone, so this may be a sequencing read error. The V and J genes are TRBV29-1 and TRBJ2-7, with D unresolved. CDR1 is SQVTM and CDR2 is ANQGSEA in the germline V gene. The CDR3 extends over 11 amino acids. The CDR3 here is CSVAANYEKYF. The CDR3 DNA reads as TGCAGCGTTGCCGCCAACTACGAGAAGTACTTC.

This chain links TRBV6-1 with TRBJ2-3; 13 bases match TRBD2. Germline values: CDR1 MNHNS, CDR2 SASEGT. This CDR3 region has 19 residues. Losses at the gene ends were 6 bases for V and 1 base for J; bases not matched to a gene: 13. The CDR3 DNA reads as TGTGCCAGCAGGATCGGACTAGCGGGAGAGTTTGACGGCACAGATACGCAGTATTTT. It translates to CASRIGLAGEFDGTDTQYF.

The V call is TRBV10-3, the J call TRBJ1-3; 7 bases align to TRBD1. CDR3 length: 13 residues. V was clipped by 8 bases and J by 4 bases; unmatched bases: 5. Germline V CDR1 and CDR2: ENHRY, SYGVKD. CDR3: CAIGGTDGNTIYF. The CDR3 nucleotides are TGTGCCATCGGAGGGACAGACGGAAACACCATATATTTT.

This clonotype has a single count. This may stem from a read error, because a much larger clone lies one nucleotide away. The rearrangement uses TRBV6-1 and TRBJ1-5; a possible D gene is TRBD1 (5 bases). Germline CDR1 MNHNS, CDR2 SASEGT. The CDR3 length is 13 residues. CDR3 sequence: CASRGDGDQPKHF. The DNA of the CDR3 is TGTGCCAGCAGAGGGGACGGCGATCAGCCCAAGCATTTT.

Details on this clonotype: A junction end diverges from the germline sequence, so it may reflect a read error. The chain links TRBV29-1 to TRBJ2-3, with D unresolved. The germline gives CDR1 SQVTM, CDR2 ANQGSEA. CDR3 length: 15 amino acids. The CDR3 is CSVEDLRRSTDTRYF. In DNA, the CDR3 is TGCAGCGTTGAAGATCTCAGACGTAGCACAGATACGCGGTATTTT.

As for this clonotype: The junction differs from germline at one of its ends, possibly a read error. The rearrangement links TRBV24-1 to TRBJ2-2; D is undetermined. The germline gives CDR1 KGHDR, CDR2 SFDVKD. The length of the CDR3 is 15 residues. DNA of the CDR3: TGTGCCACCGGTGAAAACGCCCACAACACCGGGGAGCTGTTTTTT. This sequence encodes CATGENAHNTGELFF.

This clonotype was seen a single time. A much larger clone lies one base from this, so it may be a read error. This chain uses TRBV5-4 with TRBJ2-1; maybe TRBD2 (7 bases). From germline, CDR1 is SGHNT and CDR2 YYREEE (reference sequence). CDR3 length equals 16 residues. The CDR3 region has the DNA TGTGCCAGCACCCCGGGGGGCGGGAGCTCCTACACTGAGCAGTTCTTC. It specifies CASTPGGGSSYTEQFF.